One sample yielded the 26 T cell receptor beta chains listed below, sequenced in a study of patients and donors after allogeneic stem cell transplantation. MiXCR, applied by TCRdb to the RT-PCR reads, yields one record per CDR3 protein. The sample has about 160,000 distinct CDR3 sequences, 24% seen once. Sequenced material: blood, either unsorted or a sorted T cell fraction (not recorded which). The receptors come from a human donor who was either an allogeneic HSCT recipient or a stem cell or donor lymphocyte infusion donor (not recorded which). It is not recorded whose cells these are; they may come from a transplant donor.

The chain uses TRBV7-2 and TRBJ2-3, with a possible D match to TRBD2 (6 bases). This CDR3 has 13 residues. The germline V gene has CDR1 SGHTA and CDR2 FQGNSA. V lost 7 bases to trimming and J lost 5 bases, with 13 bases between them. CDR3 coding DNA: TGTGCCAGCACCCCCCTGGGGGGAGATACGCAGTATTTT. Translation gives CASTPLGGDTQYF.

This clonotype showed up many times. J is TRBJ1-1 and V is TRBV7-8; weak D call: TRBD1 (5 bases). Germline values: CDR1 SGHVS, CDR2 FQNEAQ. With 3 bases removed from V and 1 base from J, the gap between germline ends came to 12 bases. The CDR3 contains 15 residues. DNA of the CDR3: TGTGCCAGCAGCTTGGGGGGGACGGCGAACACTGAAGCTTTCTTT. Its translation is CASSLGGTANTEAFF.

This clonotype showed up just a few times. The chain uses TRBV7-2 and TRBJ1-1, with D uncertain. Trimming removed 5 bases from V and 5 bases from J, with 9 bases in between. CDR1 SGHTA and CDR2 FQGNSA come from the germline V gene. The CDR3 runs to 12 residues. CDR3 in DNA: TGTGCCAGCAGCCCTCTAAAGACTGAAGCTTTCTTT. Its translation is CASSPLKTEAFF.

This clonotype has more than one count but fewer than ten. V and J are TRBV12-3 or TRBV12-4 and TRBJ2-1, with D possibly matching TRBD2 (5 bases). The CDR3 has 15 residues. V lost 3 bases, J lost 0 bases, and 9 bases lay in between. Written as DNA, the CDR3 is TGTGCCAGCAGTTTTTTAGCGAGCTCCTACAATGAGCAGTTCTTC. It is translated as CASSFLASSYNEQFF.

The chain uses TRBV12-5 and TRBJ2-5; 8 bases fit TRBD2. The length of the CDR3 is 16 residues. CDR1 is LGHNT, CDR2 FRNRAP, per germline. V shed 0 bases, J shed 3 bases, and the junction held 6 bases outside the gene matches. CDR3 residues: CASGLVRELAEETQYF. The CDR3 bases are TGTGCTAGTGGTTTGGTACGAGAACTAGCGGAAGAGACCCAGTACTTC.

There are many counts of this clonotype. The chain has TRBV20-1 and TRBJ1-3, with TRBD1 matching over 12 bases. The CDR3 length is 15 residues. With V trimmed by 6 bases and J by 5 bases, 8 bases remained unmatched. The germline gives CDR1 DFQATT, CDR2 SNEGSKA (reference sequence). As DNA, the CDR3 is TGCAGTGCATCCACCGGGACAGGGGGCAGAAACACCATATATTTT. Translated: CSASTGTGGRNTIYF.

In its sample, this clonotype was seen a few times. The genes are TRBV6-6 and TRBJ1-1, with 10 bases lining up with TRBD1. Germline V CDR1 and CDR2: MNHNY, SVGAGI (reference sequence). This CDR3 is 18 amino acids long. V dropped 0 bases and J dropped 6; count of bases not matched to a gene: 13. The chain's CDR3 is CASSYSRDRGRRSPEAFF. The CDR3 DNA is TGTGCCAGCAGTTACTCGAGAGACAGGGGGCGCCGGAGCCCTGAAGCTTTCTTT.

The chain uses TRBV2 and TRBJ2-7; TRBD2 is a possible D gene (5 bases). The V end lost 8 bases, the J end lost 2 bases, and 16 bases lay between the germline ends. The germline V gene has CDR1 SNHLY and CDR2 FYNNEI. The CDR3 has 14 residues. The CDR3 DNA reads as TGTGCCAGCTACCTCACGGGGTCCACCTACGAGCAGTACTTC. Its translation: CASYLTGSTYEQYF.

This clonotype was detected many times. The chain joins TRBV29-1 to TRBJ1-5; D ambiguous. CDR3 length equals 13 residues. Germline V lookup: CDR1 SQVTM, CDR2 ANQGSEA. V was trimmed by 4 bases and J by 7 bases, leaving 14 bases between them. As DNA, the CDR3 is TGCAGCGTTGTAACCCAGGATGGGCAGCCCCAGCATTTT. Protein: CSVVTQDGQPQHF.

This clonotype was observed a handful of times. The chain has TRBV24-1 and TRBJ1-2; D remains unclear. This CDR3 is built from 13 residues. Trimming removed 5 bases from V and 1 base from J, with 7 bases in between. Germline V gene data show CDR1 as KGHDR and CDR2 as SFDVKD. CDR3 sequence reads: CATSAANNYGYTF. Written as DNA, the CDR3 is TGTGCCACCAGTGCTGCGAATAACTATGGCTACACCTTC.

This clonotype was counted between two and nine times. The chain recombines TRBV20-1 with TRBJ2-1, with 9 bases fitting TRBD2. Germline CDR1 DFQATT, CDR2 SNEGSKA (reference sequence). The junction had 5 bases not matched to a gene; V was cut back by 2 bases and J by 6 bases. The CDR3 has 14 residues. The CDR3 reads CSARRSGRINEQFF. DNA of the CDR3: TGCAGTGCTAGACGCAGCGGGAGGATCAATGAGCAGTTCTTC.

This clonotype occurred a few times. The chain joins TRBV10-3 to TRBJ1-1; D remains unclear. CDR1 and CDR2 from the germline V gene are ENHRY and SYGVKD. V was shortened by 3 bases and J by 5 bases, with 16 bases between the two germline ends. This CDR3 has 15 amino acids. The CDR3 coding sequence is TGTGCCATCAGTGACCCACAGAGGAGAGAAACTGAAGCTTTCTTT. It encodes CAISDPQRRETEAFF.

V gene TRBV12-3 or TRBV12-4 combines with J gene TRBJ1-2; 9 nucleotides align to TRBD1. V dropped 4 bases and J dropped 5; count of bases not matched to a gene: 8. The length of the CDR3 is 15 residues. This chain's CDR3 is CASSYPGQGVYGYTF. As DNA, the CDR3 is TGTGCCAGCAGTTATCCGGGACAGGGAGTATATGGCTACACCTTC.

This sequence joins TRBV20-1 and TRBJ2-3; no firm D call. Trimming pared 0 bases from V and 9 bases from J, leaving 7 bases between. Germline CDR1 reads DFQATT; CDR2 reads SNEGSKA (reference sequence). CDR3 size: 11 residues. The DNA of the CDR3 is TGCAGTGCTAGAGAGGGCAACACGCAGTATTTT. Translation: CSAREGNTQYF.

The J gene is TRBJ2-7, the V gene TRBV29-1; 8 positions agree with TRBD2. Germline CDR1 SQVTM, CDR2 ANQGSEA. The CDR3 totals 13 residues. Here the CDR3 reads CRERGGFSYEQYF. The DNA of the CDR3 is TGCAGGGAACGGGGGGGCTTCTCCTACGAGCAGTACTTC.

The chain couples TRBV7-8 to TRBJ2-1, with no clear D. The CDR3 has 13 residues. Germline V CDR1 and CDR2: SGHVS, FQNEAQ. V was trimmed by 5 bases and J by 5 bases, leaving 10 bases between them. Here the CDR3 DNA reads TGTGCCAGCAGCAGGGAATGGGACAATGAGCAGTTCTTC. Translating gives CASSREWDNEQFF.

V usage is TRBV7-9 and J usage is TRBJ2-7; TRBD2 matches 8 bases. The ends lost 5 bases at V and 3 bases at J; junction bases unmatched: 9. Germline V CDR1 and CDR2: SEHNR, FQNEAQ (reference sequence). The CDR3 consists of 15 residues. In DNA, the CDR3 is TGTGCCAGCAGCACCTCGGCTAGCGGGCGCTACGAGCAGTACTTC. Translating gives CASSTSASGRYEQYF.

The CDR3 DNA is TGTGCCAGCAGCCTACCAGTGTTTCCCTACGAGCAGTACTTC. This gives the protein CASSLPVFPYEQYF. V gene TRBV7-9 combines with J gene TRBJ2-7, with D unresolved. The CDR3 is 14 amino acids. Trimming cost V 5 bases and J 2 bases, with 13 bases left between them. Germline V gene data show CDR1 as SEHNR and CDR2 as FQNEAQ (reference sequence).

This clonotype was counted a few times. The chain carries TRBV20-1 and TRBJ1-5, with a tentative D call TRBD1 (5 bases). This CDR3 comprises 15 residues. Germline CDR1 is DFQATT and CDR2 is SNEGSKA (reference sequence). Trimming cost V 0 bases and J 3 bases, with 12 bases left between them. In DNA form, the CDR3 reads TGCAGTGCTAGAGATGGCAGGGAGTCCAATCAGCCCCAGCATTTT. This sequence encodes CSARDGRESNQPQHF.

This clonotype has just a few counts. J is TRBJ1-3 and V is TRBV7-8; D ambiguous. Germline assignment: CDR1 SGHVS and CDR2 FQNEAQ. The CDR3 runs to 16 residues. V was clipped by 1 base and J by 0 bases, with 10 bases between them. CDR3 sequence: CASSLVDPSSGNTIYF. CDR3 in DNA: TGTGCCAGCAGCTTAGTTGATCCCAGCTCTGGAAACACCATATATTTT. Full variable domain (remainder filled in from reference TRBV7-8 and TRBJ1-3): GAGVSQSPRYKVAKRGQDVALRCDPISGHVSLFWYQQALGQGPEFLTYFQNEAQLDKSGLPSDRFFAERPEGSVSTLKIQRTQQEDSAVYLCASSLVDPSSGNTIYFGEGSWLTVV.

Comment on this clonotype: One base away lies a much larger clone, so this may be a sequencing read error. CDR3 coding DNA: TGTGCCAGCAGCCTCAGGGCAAGCAATCAGCCCCAGCATTTT. Amino acids: CASSLRASNQPQHF. The V gene is TRBV12-3 or TRBV12-4, the J gene TRBJ1-5, with a possible D match to TRBD1 (5 bases). Between the trimmed V and J ends, which lost 6 bases and 1 base, there was a span of 10 bases. This CDR3 comprises 14 residues.

The gene calls are TRBV15 and TRBJ2-5; 9 positions match TRBD2. Germline loops: CDR1 LNHNV, CDR2 YYDKDF (reference sequence). This CDR3 has 19 amino acids. V shed 3 bases and J 5 bases; nucleotides not matched to a gene: 19. CDR3 region: CATSSAIRVAGAPVETQYF. In DNA form, the CDR3 reads TGTGCCACCAGCAGCGCAATCCGAGTAGCGGGGGCTCCCGTGGAGACCCAGTACTTC.

Note on this clonotype: A junction end diverges from the germline sequence, so it may reflect a read error. The rearrangement links TRBV5-1 to TRBJ2-3; weak D call: TRBD2 (5 bases). Germline lookup yields CDR1 SGHRS and CDR2 YFSETQ. The CDR3 spans 15 residues. The CDR3 DNA reads TGCGCCAGCAGCTTGGTGGGTGGAGGCACAGATCCGCAGTATTTT. Its translation: CASSLVGGGTDPQYF.

The genes are TRBV4-3 and TRBJ2-5; D call uncertain. CDR3 size: 15 residues. Germline V gives CDR1 LGHNA, CDR2 YSLEER. The V end lost 0 bases, the J end lost 0 bases, and 8 bases lay between the germline ends. CDR3 sequence: CASSQEWNHQETQYF. The CDR3 DNA is TGCGCCAGCAGCCAAGAGTGGAATCACCAAGAGACCCAGTACTTC.

This clonotype appeared a few times. CDR3 DNA sequence: TGTGCCAGCAGCCTAAAGACAGGGGGTTTCTACGAGCAGTACTTC. It yields the protein CASSLKTGGFYEQYF. V gene TRBV3-1 combines with J gene TRBJ2-7; 9 bases fit TRBD1. The germline CDR1 and CDR2 sequences are LGHDT and YNNKEL (reference sequence). V lost 4 bases and J lost 3; bases outside the gene matches: 7. CDR3 size: 15 residues.

This clonotype was seen ten or more times. The chain has TRBV20-1 and TRBJ1-1; no firm D call. Germline values: CDR1 DFQATT, CDR2 SNEGSKA (reference sequence). This CDR3 contains 11 residues. Trimming shortened V by 5 bases and J by 7 bases, and 11 bases separated the two germline ends. This CDR3 is CSAPNTGEAFF. CDR3 bases: TGCAGTGCTCCTAACACGGGTGAAGCTTTCTTT.